Sequencing of this T cell receptor (beta chain) was carried out in a study of cytomegalovirus exposure and HLA in healthy donors. From germline, CDR1 is SNHLY and CDR2 FYNNEI. Trimming took off 1 base at V and 4 bases at J, with 5 bases between the two ends. The CDR3 runs to 12 residues. With regard to this clone: What it binds is not known.

60 Vbeta and 13 Jbeta primers were used in PCR. Generated by immunoSEQ multiplex PCR, the TCRdb table keeps only in-frame clones and is missing some. This sample has about 140,000 clones; about 80% occur once, and the top ten carry 1.5% to 2%. Overall study findings and caveats: Common viral pathogens were later found to be apparently linked to several of the most significant clusters. Donors belonging to an Asian-associated ancestry cluster reportedly showed fewer N-insertions in productive TCRs than the approximately 670-donor mean, according to what a later analysis found. Some segments of the V type, notably TRBV6-2 and TRBV6-3, were excluded as indistinguishable.

Sequences were obtained from PBMCs. The V call is TRBV2, the J call TRBJ2-7; no definite D call. The sequence was obtained from a man aged 40-50 years in good health and CMV-seronegative. The CDR3 loop is CASSEVPYEQYF. The CDR3 region has the DNA TGTGCCAGCAGTGAAGTTCCGTACGAGCAGTACTTC.